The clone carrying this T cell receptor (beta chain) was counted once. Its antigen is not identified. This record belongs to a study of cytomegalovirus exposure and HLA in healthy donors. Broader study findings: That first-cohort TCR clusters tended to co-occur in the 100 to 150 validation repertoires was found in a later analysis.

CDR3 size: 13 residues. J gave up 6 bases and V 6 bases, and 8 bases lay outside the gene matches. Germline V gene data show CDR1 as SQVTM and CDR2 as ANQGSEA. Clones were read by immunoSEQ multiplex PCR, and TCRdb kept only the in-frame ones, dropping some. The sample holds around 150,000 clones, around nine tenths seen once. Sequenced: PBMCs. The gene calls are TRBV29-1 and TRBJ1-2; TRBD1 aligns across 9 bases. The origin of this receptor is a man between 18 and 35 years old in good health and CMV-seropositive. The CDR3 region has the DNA TGCAGCGTGGATCGAACAGGGGGCGATGGCTACACCTTC. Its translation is CSVDRTGGDGYTF.